What follows is one T cell receptor (beta chain) and its context. The data are from a study of blood T cell repertoires in COVID-19. Study at large: Whether acute or convalescent, the COVID-19 samples came from the United States, Italy and Spain. Nucleic acid was either cDNA or gDNA, and it came from T cells, B-cell-depleted T cells, or PBMCs.

Per the germline V gene, CDR1 is SGHDT and CDR2 is YYEEEE. With V trimmed by 0 bases and J by 0 bases, 3 bases remained unmatched. This CDR3 region has 16 residues. Per the authors' pipeline: Reference gene primer amplification yielded estimated nucleated cell counts. Assay: immunoSEQ multiplex PCR; the TCRdb copy retains only in-frame clones and omits some. Clone size and V and J calls were adopted from that table, with D and trimming inferred from the DNA. The table lists around 250,000 clones, about 83% of them singletons. Sequenced material: peripheral blood. The chain recombines TRBV5-6 with TRBJ1-1; 9 bases are a match to TRBD1. The TCR sequence derives from a man older than 75 with acute or convalescent COVID-19. CDR3 bases: TGTGCCAGCAGCTTGGACAGGGGGCTTATGAACACTGAAGCTTTCTTT. Its protein product is CASSLDRGLMNTEAFF.